The T cell receptor beta chain under discussion was sequenced for a study of T cells after somatic rescue of genetic block. This clone was seen more than once but under ten times. TCRdb's copy holds only in-frame clones and misses some; the assay was immunoSEQ multiplex PCR. This sample has just over 14,000 clones, with 70% to 80% found just once. Germline CDR1 reads MGHRA; CDR2 reads YSYEKL. Trimming at V came to 0 bases and at J to 4 bases, leaving 6 bases not matched to a gene. The CDR3 has 17 residues. The chain carries TRBV4-1 and TRBJ2-1, with 10 bases that match TRBD1. The sequencing input was peripheral blood mononuclear cells (PBMCs). The clonotype comes from a boy younger than 18. In nucleotides, the CDR3 is TGCGCCAGCAGCCAAGATCCCGGACAGGGGGTGTACAATGAGCAGTTCTTC. This gives the protein CASSQDPGQGVYNEQFF.